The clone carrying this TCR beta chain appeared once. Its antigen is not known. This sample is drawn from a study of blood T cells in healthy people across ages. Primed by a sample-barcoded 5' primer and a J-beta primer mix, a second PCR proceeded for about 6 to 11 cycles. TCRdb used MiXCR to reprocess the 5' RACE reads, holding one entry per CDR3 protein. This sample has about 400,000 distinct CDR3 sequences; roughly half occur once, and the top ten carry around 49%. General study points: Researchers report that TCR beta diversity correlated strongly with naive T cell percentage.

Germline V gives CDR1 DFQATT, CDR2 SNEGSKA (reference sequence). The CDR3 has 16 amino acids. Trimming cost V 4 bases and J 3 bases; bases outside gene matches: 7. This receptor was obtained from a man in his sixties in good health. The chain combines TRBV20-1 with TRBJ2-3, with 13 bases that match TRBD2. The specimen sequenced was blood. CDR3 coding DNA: TGCAGTGCTACCTTACCGACTAGCGGGAGGACAGATACGCAGTATTTT. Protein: CSATLPTSGRTDTQYF.